Detailed here is one T cell receptor beta chain. Germline V gene sequence: CDR1 KGHSH, CDR2 LQKENI. V was clipped by 4 bases and J by 2 bases; unmatched bases: 9. The CDR3 loop spans 16 amino acids. The data are from a study of blood T cell repertoires in COVID-19. Study context: Sites across the United States, Italy and Spain contributed samples from acute and convalescent COVID-19.

Per the original methods: Scientists estimated how many nucleated cells there were by amplifying reference gene primers. The protocol was immunoSEQ multiplex PCR, while the TCRdb copy is restricted to in-frame clones and leaves out a portion. V, J and clone size reflect that table, while D and trimming were determined from the DNA. The sample includes approximately 190,000 clones, about 86% of them seen just once. The chain carries TRBV18 and TRBJ1-1, with 8 nucleotides matching TRBD1. Sequencing used peripheral blood. The clonotype comes from a man between 25 and 39 years old with active or convalescent COVID-19. The DNA for the CDR3 is TGTGCCAGCTCACTACTCCAGGGGGCAGATAACACTGAAGCTTTCTTT. It specifies CASSLLQGADNTEAFF.